These 25 T cell receptor beta chains share one sample of origin, sequenced in a study of OX40 agonist ivuxolimab in advanced cancers. This table comes from immunoSEQ multiplex PCR, and its TCRdb copy is limited to in-frame clones, with some not included. There are 35,000 to 40,000 clones in the sample; around 82% occur only once, and more than 6.5% lies in the top ten. The sample was CD4+ or CD8+ T cells sorted from blood, taken in a trial of the OX40 agonist ivuxolimab. The receptors were sampled from an adult with an advanced solid tumor such as melanoma, head and neck, liver or kidney cancer.

The chain has TRBV5-4 and TRBJ2-3, with TRBD2 as a possible D gene (6 bases). Germline V lookup: CDR1 SGHNT, CDR2 YYREEE (reference sequence). The CDR3 spans 15 residues. Trimming removed 3 bases from V and 2 bases from J, with 13 bases in between. Here the CDR3 reads CASSSQRASTDTQYF. The CDR3 DNA follows: TGTGCCAGCAGCTCCCAGCGGGCCTCCACAGATACGCAGTATTTT.

The gene calls are TRBV19 and TRBJ1-5, with 8 bases fitting TRBD1. CDR3 length: 14 residues. V was pared by 5 bases and J by 2 bases, with 2 bases of the junction left unmatched. CDR1 and CDR2 from the germline V gene are LNHDA and SQIVND (reference sequence). The CDR3, as DNA: TGTGCCAGTAGTGGGACAGGTCGCAATCAGCCCCAGCATTTT. Amino acids: CASSGTGRNQPQHF.

The rearrangement joins TRBV7-9 to TRBJ2-7, with D unclear. CDR3 length: 13 residues. In germline, CDR1 is SEHNR, CDR2 FQNEAQ (reference sequence). The germline V and J ends were trimmed by 0 bases and 3 bases, with 6 bases remaining between them. The CDR3 DNA follows: TGTGCCAGCAGCTTAGCGATTGGCTACGAGCAGTACTTC. Amino acids: CASSLAIGYEQYF.

The chain is built from TRBV4-1 and TRBJ2-5; 12 bases fit TRBD2. The DNA end favors TRBJ2-7, so the J call may be wrong. Germline CDR1 is MGHRA and CDR2 is YSYEKL. The CDR3 is made up of 15 amino acids. The CDR3 protein is CASSRLAGAPYEQYF. The CDR3 DNA follows: TGCGCCAGCAGCCGACTAGCGGGAGCTCCCTACGAGCAGTACTTC.

The CDR3 reads CASSQGPGAFF. The CDR3 DNA sequence: TGTGCCAGCAGCCAAGGGCCCGGGGCTTTCTTT. The V gene is TRBV16, the J gene TRBJ1-1, with D unclear. Germline V CDR1 and CDR2: KGHSY, FQNENV. This CDR3 is built from 11 residues. Trimming took 2 bases from V and 11 from J, leaving 9 bases between them.

This chain connects TRBV5-1 to TRBJ2-1; TRBD2 matches at 7 bases. The CDR3 sequence is 15 residues long. Germline V lookup: CDR1 SGHRS, CDR2 YFSETQ. J was trimmed by 3 bases and V by 2 bases; bases with no gene match: 5. This chain's CDR3 is CASSFWGGSYNEQFF. DNA of the CDR3: TGCGCCAGCAGCTTTTGGGGCGGGAGCTACAATGAGCAGTTCTTC.

The V call is TRBV19, the J call TRBJ2-1; weak D call: TRBD2 (6 bases). V lost 6 bases, J lost 3 bases, and 21 bases lay in between. The CDR3 totals 17 residues. Germline CDR1 is LNHDA and CDR2 is SQIVND (reference sequence). DNA of the CDR3: TGTGCCAGTAGCCTCAAAAAGGGCGGGAAAGTCTACAATGAGCAGTTCTTC. This encodes CASSLKKGGKVYNEQFF.

This rearrangement joins TRBV5-1 to TRBJ2-3; D ambiguous. This CDR3 region has 12 residues. The V end lost 3 bases, the J end lost 6 bases, and 8 bases lay between the germline ends. The V gene's germline CDR1 is SGHRS and CDR2 YFSETQ. The chain's CDR3 is CASSSDLDTQYF. CDR3 sequence (DNA): TGCGCCAGCAGCTCGGATTTGGATACGCAGTATTTT. Combining the CDR3 with reference TRBV5-1 and TRBJ2-3 gives the whole variable domain KAGVTQTPRYLIKTRGQQVTLSCSPISGHRSVSWYQQTPGQGLQFLFEYFSETQRNKGNFPGRFSGRQFSNSRSEMNVSTLELGDSALYLCASSSDLDTQYFGPGTRLTVL.

V gene TRBV30 combines with J gene TRBJ1-2, with D perhaps TRBD1 (6 bases). Trimming shortened V by 0 bases and J by 8 bases, and 16 bases separated the two germline ends. The germline V gene has CDR1 GTSNPN and CDR2 SVGIG (reference sequence). This CDR3 is built from 14 residues. The chain's CDR3 is CAWSVLGGARGYTF. Here the CDR3 DNA reads TGTGCCTGGAGTGTACTGGGGGGGGCGCGGGGCTACACCTTC.

The V gene is TRBV29-1, the J gene TRBJ1-5; D is ambiguous. Germline assignment: CDR1 SQVTM and CDR2 ANQGSEA. The CDR3 extends over 14 amino acids. In nucleotides, the CDR3 is TGCAGTGTCCGGGTGGGGTATGGCAATCAGCCCCAGCATTTT. Translated, it gives CSVRVGYGNQPQHF.

The chain uses TRBV4-1 and TRBJ2-1; D gene unclear. Germline CDR1 MGHRA, CDR2 YSYEKL. The V gene lost 0 bases and the J gene lost 6 bases, with 9 bases spanning the gap. The CDR3 covers 14 residues. As DNA, the CDR3 is TGCGCCAGCAGCCAAGACACGCCGGGCAATGAGCAGTTCTTC. Translating gives CASSQDTPGNEQFF.

V and J are TRBV7-2 and TRBJ1-5; the D is unclear. The germline V and J ends were trimmed by 4 bases and 2 bases, with 12 bases remaining between them. This CDR3 is built from 15 residues. The V gene's germline CDR1 is SGHTA and CDR2 FQGNSA. CDR3 sequence: CASSSLGKRNQPQHF. The CDR3 region has the DNA TGTGCCAGCAGCTCATTAGGGAAGCGCAATCAGCCCCAGCATTTT.

This chain joins TRBV11-2 and TRBJ1-1; 10 positions agree with TRBD1. With 5 bases clipped from V and 6 bases from J, the junction kept 12 bases outside the gene matches. Germline V gene lookup returns CDR1 SGHAT and CDR2 FQNNGV. The length of the CDR3 is 16 residues. The chain's CDR3 is CASSHRTGGFYAEAFF. In DNA form, the CDR3 reads TGTGCCAGCAGCCACCGGACAGGGGGGTTTTACGCTGAAGCTTTCTTT.

This chain connects TRBV5-1 to TRBJ2-1; TRBD2 aligns across 7 bases. CDR1 and CDR2 (germline): SGHRS, YFSETQ. After removal of 0 bases from V and 6 bases from J, the junction contained 9 bases not matched to a gene. The CDR3 runs 16 residues. CDR3 region: CASSLAGASGFNEQFF. The CDR3 DNA reads as TGCGCCAGCAGCTTGGCCGGAGCTAGCGGTTTCAATGAGCAGTTCTTC.

The chain couples TRBV19 to TRBJ2-1, with D possibly TRBD1 on 6 matching bases. The CDR3 spans 14 residues. The V and J ends lost 5 bases and 5 bases respectively, with 13 bases between them. The V gene's germline CDR1 is LNHDA and CDR2 SQIVND (reference sequence). CDR3 nucleotides: TGTGCCAGTAGTTCCGGGACAAACAACAATGAGCAGTTCTTC. This translates into CASSSGTNNNEQFF.

This clone was seen a single time. The V and J genes are TRBV7-9 and TRBJ1-2; 7 bases match TRBD1. There are 15 residues in the CDR3. Germline V CDR1 and CDR2: SEHNR, FQNEAQ (reference sequence). J gave up 1 base and V 6 bases, and 8 bases lay outside the gene matches. This CDR3 is CASRYSGTDNYGYTF. The CDR3 nucleotides read TGTGCCAGCAGATATTCCGGGACAGATAACTATGGCTACACCTTC.

The chain combines TRBV19 with TRBJ1-5; 7 nucleotides align to TRBD1. Germline lookup yields CDR1 LNHDA and CDR2 SQIVND (reference sequence). Trimming took 1 base from V and 7 from J; bases not matched to a gene: 7. This CDR3 spans 15 amino acids. The CDR3 spells CASSIGRQGGQPQHF. The CDR3 DNA reads as TGTGCCAGTAGTATAGGCCGGCAGGGGGGGCAGCCCCAGCATTTT.

This rearrangement joins TRBV10-1 to TRBJ2-7; D remains unclear. Germline loops: CDR1 WNHNN, CDR2 SYGVQD (reference sequence). Trimming took 3 bases from V and 0 from J, leaving 6 bases between them. The CDR3 has 13 amino acids. The CDR3 DNA follows: TGCGCCAGCAGTGACTCAAACTCCTACGAGCAGTACTTC. Protein sequence: CASSDSNSYEQYF.

This clone was detected only a few times. The chain is built from TRBV5-4 and TRBJ1-3; 8 bases match TRBD1. CDR1 is SGHNT, CDR2 YYREEE, per germline (reference sequence). This CDR3 is 16 amino acids long. V shed 4 bases and J 4 bases; nucleotides not matched to a gene: 10. CDR3 sequence reads: CASSPWTGSTGNTIYF. The CDR3 DNA is TGTGCCAGCAGCCCCTGGACAGGGTCTACGGGAAACACCATATATTTT.

The chain employs TRBV5-1 and TRBJ1-2; D is ambiguous. V lost 2 bases and J 0 bases, leaving 8 bases between the germline ends. The CDR3 covers 14 residues. Germline loops: CDR1 SGHRS, CDR2 YFSETQ. The CDR3: CASSFSVANYGYTF. The CDR3 DNA reads TGCGCCAGCAGCTTTTCGGTCGCTAACTATGGCTACACCTTC. The full variable domain, rest sourced from reference TRBV5-1 and TRBJ1-2, is KAGVTQTPRYLIKTRGQQVTLSCSPISGHRSVSWYQQTPGQGLQFLFEYFSETQRNKGNFPGRFSGRQFSNSRSEMNVSTLELGDSALYLCASSFSVANYGYTFGSGTRLTVV.

This chain connects TRBV5-1 to TRBJ2-1, with 8 bases that match TRBD2. Germline V gives CDR1 SGHRS, CDR2 YFSETQ. The trim removed 6 bases at V and 8 bases at J, leaving 16 bases unmatched. The CDR3 totals 16 residues. The DNA of the CDR3 is TGCGCCAGCACCCTCGACCTGGCGGGAGGAGGTTATGAGCAGTTCTTC. Protein sequence: CASTLDLAGGGYEQFF.

The table lists this clone with a few counts. This chain uses TRBV5-4 with TRBJ2-7; 10 nucleotides align to TRBD2. The germline CDR1 and CDR2 sequences are SGHNT and YYREEE (reference sequence). V gave up 1 base and J gave up 0 bases; unmatched junction bases: 1. This CDR3 is built from 15 residues. The CDR3 is CASSLLAGGSYEQYF. As DNA, the CDR3 is TGTGCCAGCAGCTTGTTAGCGGGAGGCTCCTACGAGCAGTACTTC. Looking up the rest from reference TRBV5-4 and TRBJ2-7 gives the full variable domain: ETGVTQSPTHLIKTRGQQVTLRCSSQSGHNTVSWYQQALGQGPQFIFQYYREEENGRGNFPPRFSGLQFPNYSSELNVNALELDDSALYLCASSLLAGGSYEQYFGPGTRLTVT.

This clone came up once. The chain combines TRBV10-3 with TRBJ1-4, with a possible D match to TRBD1 (6 bases). V shed 5 bases and J shed 4 bases, with 17 bases lying between them. The germline gives CDR1 ENHRY, CDR2 SYGVKD. CDR3 length: 16 residues. CDR3 protein: CAISYNRDASNEKLFF. DNA for the CDR3: TGTGCCATCAGTTATAACAGGGATGCAAGTAATGAAAAACTGTTTTTT.

This clone was observed a single time. This chain connects TRBV2 to TRBJ2-7; 9 nucleotides line up with TRBD1. V lost 7 bases to trimming and J lost 0 bases; unmatched junction nucleotides: 4. CDR3 size: 14 residues. Germline values: CDR1 SNHLY, CDR2 FYNNEI. CDR3: CASKGQGSSYEQYF. The CDR3 DNA follows: TGTGCCAGCAAAGGACAGGGGAGCTCCTACGAGCAGTACTTC.

The V and J genes are TRBV7-2 and TRBJ2-7, with D uncertain. Between the trimmed V and J ends, which lost 1 base and 5 bases, there was a span of 3 bases. Germline CDR1 SGHTA, CDR2 FQGNSA. The CDR3 totals 11 residues. The CDR3 loop is CASSLVHEQYF. Written as DNA, the CDR3 is TGTGCCAGCAGCTTAGTCCACGAGCAGTACTTC.